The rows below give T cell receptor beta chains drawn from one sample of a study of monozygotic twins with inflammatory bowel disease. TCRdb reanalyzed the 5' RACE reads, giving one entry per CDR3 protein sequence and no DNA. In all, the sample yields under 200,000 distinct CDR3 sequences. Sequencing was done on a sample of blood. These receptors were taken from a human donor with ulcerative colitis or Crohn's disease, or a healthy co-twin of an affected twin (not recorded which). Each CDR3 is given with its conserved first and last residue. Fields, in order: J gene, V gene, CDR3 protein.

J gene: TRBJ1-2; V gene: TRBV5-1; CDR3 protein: CASSPWDWGQDTF
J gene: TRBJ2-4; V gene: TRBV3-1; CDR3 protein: CASSQGVGPKNIQYF
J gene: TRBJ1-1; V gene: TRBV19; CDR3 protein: CASSMAAGTEAFF
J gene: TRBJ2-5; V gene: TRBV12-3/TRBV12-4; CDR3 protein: CASSGVLAGGQETQYF
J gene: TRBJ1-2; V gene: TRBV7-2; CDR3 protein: CASSLTWGGMASYTF
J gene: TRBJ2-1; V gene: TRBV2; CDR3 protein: CASITTGSEQFF
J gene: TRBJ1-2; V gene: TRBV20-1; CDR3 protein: CSASPDNYGYTF
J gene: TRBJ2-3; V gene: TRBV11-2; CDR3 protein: CASSWGQGLDTQYF
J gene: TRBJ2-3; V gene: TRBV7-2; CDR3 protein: CASRWKDLRTDTQYF
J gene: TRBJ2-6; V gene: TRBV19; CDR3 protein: CASTSMVSGANVLTF
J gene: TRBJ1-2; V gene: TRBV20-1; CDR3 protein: CSARSLGGEVDGYTF
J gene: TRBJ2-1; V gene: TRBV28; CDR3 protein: CASSPARTSGRALSYVNEQFF
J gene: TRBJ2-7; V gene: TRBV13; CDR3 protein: CASSARGQTYEQYF
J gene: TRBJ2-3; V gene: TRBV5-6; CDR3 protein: CASSLWREGPDTQYF
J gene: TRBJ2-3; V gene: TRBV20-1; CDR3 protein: CSAREGGGAITDTQYF
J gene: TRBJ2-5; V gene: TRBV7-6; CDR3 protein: CASTPRRGVGGETQYF
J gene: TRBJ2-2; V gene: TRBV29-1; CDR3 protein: CSVGARLANGELFF
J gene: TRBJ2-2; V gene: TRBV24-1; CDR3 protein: CATSDLVFGGTGELFF
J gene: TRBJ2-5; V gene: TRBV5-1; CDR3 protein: CASSSRQGSGETQYF
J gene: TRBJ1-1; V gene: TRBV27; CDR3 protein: CASSFQGVNTEAFF
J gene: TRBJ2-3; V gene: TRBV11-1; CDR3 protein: CASSGWTSEVTDTQYF
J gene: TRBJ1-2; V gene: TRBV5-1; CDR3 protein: CASSLLLVNGYTF
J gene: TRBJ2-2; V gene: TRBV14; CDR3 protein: CASSRLTRDTGELFF
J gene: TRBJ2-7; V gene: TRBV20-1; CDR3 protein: CSASYDRGYEQYF
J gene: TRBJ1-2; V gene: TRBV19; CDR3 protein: CASSIPSSAYGYTF
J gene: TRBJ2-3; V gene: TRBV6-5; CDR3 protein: CASSYFTRGTQYF
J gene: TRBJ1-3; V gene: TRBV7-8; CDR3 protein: CASSLGQGRNTIYF
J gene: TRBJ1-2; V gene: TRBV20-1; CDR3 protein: CSAIGDENSGYTF
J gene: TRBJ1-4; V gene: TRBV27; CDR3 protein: CASSLSGDRDEKLFF
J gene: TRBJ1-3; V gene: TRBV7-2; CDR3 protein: CASSSQPQGADTIYF
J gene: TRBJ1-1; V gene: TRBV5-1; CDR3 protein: CASSPQGISEAFF
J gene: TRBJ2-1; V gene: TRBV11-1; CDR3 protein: CASSSVAGGGNEQFF
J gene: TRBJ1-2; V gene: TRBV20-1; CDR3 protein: CSAPGISLNYGYTF
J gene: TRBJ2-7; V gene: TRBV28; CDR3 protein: CASIPTGETYEQYF
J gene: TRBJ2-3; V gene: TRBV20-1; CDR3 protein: CSAAGLAGEDTQYF
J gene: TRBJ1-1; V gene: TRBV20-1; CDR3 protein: CSAKTGGNTEAFF
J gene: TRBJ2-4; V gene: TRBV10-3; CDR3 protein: CAISETSGRGAKNIQYF
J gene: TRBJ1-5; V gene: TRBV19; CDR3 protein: CASSIVGFSLQHF
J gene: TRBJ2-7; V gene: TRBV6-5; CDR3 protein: CASSYGGTREQYF
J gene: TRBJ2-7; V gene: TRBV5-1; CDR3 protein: CASSGGVPATYEQYF
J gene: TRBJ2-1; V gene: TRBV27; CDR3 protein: CASSSTGNEQFF
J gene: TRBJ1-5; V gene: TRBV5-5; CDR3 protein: CASSQSGGLSNQPQHF